Following are 10 T cell receptor beta chains from one sample sequenced in a study of blood T cells in healthy people across ages. A J-beta primer mix and a sample-barcoded 5' primer were used in a second PCR of about 7 to 12 cycles. In TCRdb, the 5' RACE reads were re-called with MiXCR into one record per CDR3 protein. The sample lists approximately 800,000 distinct CDR3 sequences, about 61% occurring once. The sample comprised blood. These receptor sequences come from a man aged 40-55 years in good health.

The rearrangement uses TRBV6-4 and TRBJ2-3; 8 nucleotides match TRBD2. Unmatched junction bases numbered 7, after V lost 6 bases and J lost 2 bases. In germline, CDR1 is MRHNA, CDR2 SNTAGT. CDR3 length: 15 residues. CDR3 amino acids: CASSPGLANTDTQYF. For the CDR3, the DNA is TGTGCCAGCAGCCCCGGACTAGCCAACACAGATACGCAGTATTTT.

This chain connects TRBV6-5 to TRBJ2-5; tentative D call: TRBD2 (7 bases). Trimming stripped 2 bases from V and 4 bases from J, with 17 bases between. The CDR3 consists of 16 residues. From germline, CDR1 is MNHEY and CDR2 SVGAGI. The CDR3 nucleotides read TGTGCCAGCAGTTACCGGGGGGCCCTACCCACAGAGACCCAGTACTTC. This sequence encodes CASSYRGALPTETQYF.

The chain is built from TRBV4-1 and TRBJ2-7; 7 bases match TRBD1. The CDR3 length is 13 residues. The trim removed 11 bases at V and 1 base at J, leaving 8 bases unmatched. Germline lookup yields CDR1 MGHRA and CDR2 YSYEKL. This CDR3 is CALSTGDSYEQYF. CDR3 in DNA: TGCGCCCTCTCTACAGGGGATTCCTACGAGCAGTACTTC.

This chain links TRBV7-9 with TRBJ1-6; D is perhaps TRBD1 (6 bases). This CDR3 is built from 16 residues. Germline assignment: CDR1 SEHNR and CDR2 FQNEAQ (reference sequence). Trimming removed 5 bases at V and 10 bases at J, with 21 bases between. This CDR3 is CASSRTQGTVSSPLHF. The CDR3 coding sequence is TGTGCCAGCAGCCGGACCCAGGGGACGGTGAGCTCACCCCTCCACTTT. The full variable domain, rest sourced from reference TRBV7-9 and TRBJ1-6, is DTGVSQNPRHKITKRGQNVTFRCDPISEHNRLYWYRQTLGQGPEFLTYFQNEAQLEKSRLLSDRFSAERPKGSFSTLEIQRTEQGDSAMYLCASSRTQGTVSSPLHFGNGTRLTVT.

This sequence joins TRBV24-1 and TRBJ2-1, with 10 bases matching TRBD1. This CDR3 region has 15 residues. The V and J ends lost 4 bases and 9 bases, in that order; junction bases with no gene match: 8. CDR1 and CDR2 (germline): KGHDR, SFDVKD. The CDR3 DNA follows: TGTGCCACCAGTGACCCGGACAGGGGGTTGATTGAGCAGTTCTTC. Translated: CATSDPDRGLIEQFF.

V is TRBV4-2 and J is TRBJ2-3; D gene uncertain. The germline V gene encodes CDR1 LGHNA and CDR2 YNFKEQ. V lost 8 bases to trimming and J lost 2 bases, with 32 bases between them. The CDR3 is made up of 20 amino acids. Here the CDR3 reads CASQIVGGWYPLFNTDTQYF. CDR3 DNA: TGTGCCAGCCAGATTGTTGGCGGATGGTACCCCCTTTTTAACACAGATACGCAGTATTTT.

The chain carries TRBV20-1 and TRBJ2-7; D not certain. The CDR3 runs 11 residues. Germline CDR1 DFQATT, CDR2 SNEGSKA (reference sequence). The V end lost 0 bases, the J end lost 10 bases, and 10 bases lay between the germline ends. In DNA, the CDR3 is TGCAGTGCTAGAGAGGAGTGGTCCCAGTACTTC. It yields the protein CSAREEWSQYF.

In its sample, this clonotype was seen a few times. The chain carries TRBV4-1 and TRBJ2-5; 12 bases line up with TRBD1. Unmatched junction bases numbered 0, after V lost 3 bases and J lost 1 base. The CDR3 spans 15 residues. CDR1 and CDR2 (germline): MGHRA, YSYEKL. The CDR3 sequence: CASSQGQGAQETQYF. In DNA form, the CDR3 reads TGCGCCAGCAGCCAGGGACAGGGGGCCCAAGAGACCCAGTACTTC.

This clonotype has just a few counts. The chain uses TRBV29-1 and TRBJ2-1, with D unclear. The germline CDR1 and CDR2 sequences are SQVTM and ANQGSEA. The CDR3 runs 11 residues. V lost 4 bases, J lost 12 bases, and 13 bases lay in between. CDR3 sequence (DNA): TGCAGCGTTGGTGGTGATACGCGGCAGTTCTTC. It encodes CSVGGDTRQFF.

V and J are TRBV7-2 and TRBJ2-1; 7 positions agree with TRBD1. V dropped 5 bases and J dropped 4; count of bases not matched to a gene: 8. The CDR3 extends over 15 amino acids. Germline V CDR1 and CDR2: SGHTA, FQGNSA. The CDR3 DNA reads as TGTGCCAGCAGCGGCGCCGGGACAGCTTACAATGAGCAGTTCTTC. It codes for CASSGAGTAYNEQFF.